What follows are 10 T cell receptor beta chains derived from one specimen sequenced in a study of CD8+ T cells in alopecia areata. Following RNA extraction, reverse transcription yielded cDNA that acted as the sequencing template. Sequencing was performed with immunoSEQ multiplex PCR; in TCRdb, only in-frame clones are kept and a portion is missing. The table lists fewer than 350,000 clones, about three fifths of them singletons. Described treatment: oral pan-JAK inhibitor, 5-10 mg twice daily. This specimen consisted of CD4+ T cells sorted from blood, obtained at week 24, from a patient treated with tofacitinib. Receptor source: a human donor with alopecia areata.

This clone has a single count. This chain links TRBV7-9 with TRBJ2-1; a weak D match, TRBD2 (6 bases). V lost 5 bases to trimming and J lost 10 bases, with 12 bases between them. The CDR3 has 12 amino acids. Looked up from germline, CDR1 is SEHNR and CDR2 is FQNEAQ (reference sequence). Written as DNA, the CDR3 is TGTGCCAGCAGCCCGGGACTGGGGGAGCAGTTCTTC. Protein sequence: CASSPGLGEQFF.

This rearrangement joins TRBV30 to TRBJ1-5; D remains unclear. The V gene lost 4 bases and the J gene lost 3 bases, with 13 bases spanning the gap. This CDR3 region has 14 residues. Germline CDR1 is GTSNPN and CDR2 is SVGIG (reference sequence). The CDR3 coding sequence is TGTGCCTGGACGGGAGCGTCACTCAATCAGCCCCAGCATTTT. This gives the protein CAWTGASLNQPQHF.

The J gene is TRBJ2-3, the V gene TRBV4-3; D might be TRBD2 (6 bases). V lost 0 bases to trimming and J lost 0 bases, with 7 bases between them. Germline lookup yields CDR1 LGHNA and CDR2 YSLEER. This CDR3 has 15 residues. DNA for the CDR3: TGCGCCAGCAGCCAAGAACTAGCAAGCACAGATACGCAGTATTTT. It is translated as CASSQELASTDTQYF.

This clone was recorded a few times. This sequence joins TRBV6-6 and TRBJ2-6; D tentatively fits TRBD1 or TRBD2 (6 bases each). The CDR3 loop spans 14 amino acids. From germline, CDR1 is MNHNY and CDR2 SVGAGI (reference sequence). V was pared by 8 bases and J by 2 bases, with 10 bases between. The CDR3 region has the DNA TGTGCCAGCTGGGGGGCGCCTGGGGCCAACGTCCTGACTTTC. It translates to CASWGAPGANVLTF.

The J gene is TRBJ1-1, the V gene TRBV7-2, with TRBD1 matching 9 bases. V lost 4 bases to trimming and J lost 7 bases; unmatched junction nucleotides: 7. CDR1 is SGHTA, CDR2 FQGNSA, per germline. This CDR3 comprises 14 residues. CDR3 in DNA: TGTGCCAGCAGCTACCGGGACAGGGCGGGTGAAGCTTTCTTT. Its translation: CASSYRDRAGEAFF.

The chain employs TRBV4-1 and TRBJ1-2; the D is unclear. Germline V gene lookup returns CDR1 MGHRA and CDR2 YSYEKL. V lost 1 base and J lost 4, with 13 bases in between. The CDR3 extends over 15 amino acids. CDR3 residues: CASSQVPGERYGYTF. Written as DNA, the CDR3 is TGCGCCAGCAGCCAAGTCCCCGGGGAGCGCTATGGCTACACCTTC.

The chain recombines TRBV30 with TRBJ1-6; D is possibly TRBD1 (6 bases). Trimming removed 3 bases from V and 9 bases from J, with 12 bases in between. CDR1 and CDR2 from the germline V gene are GTSNPN and SVGIG (reference sequence). The CDR3 has 13 residues. Written as DNA, the CDR3 is TGTGCCTGGAGAGGGAGGGGGACTTCACCCCTCCACTTT. Protein: CAWRGRGTSPLHF.

This clone has only a few counts. The gene calls are TRBV5-1 and TRBJ2-5; D possibly matches TRBD1 or TRBD2 (6 bases each). V lost 5 bases, J lost 4 bases, and 15 bases lay in between. Germline values: CDR1 SGHRS, CDR2 YFSETQ. This CDR3 has 14 amino acids. The chain's CDR3 is CASSPLGGTETQYF. Here the CDR3 DNA reads TGCGCCAGCAGTCCCCTGGGGGGCACAGAGACCCAGTACTTC.

The rearrangement links TRBV6-5 to TRBJ1-6; 7 bases align to TRBD1. The CDR3 consists of 13 residues. From germline, CDR1 is MNHEY and CDR2 SVGAGI. V lost 8 bases and J lost 7; bases outside the gene matches: 5. The CDR3 loop is CASLRGRNSPLHF. The DNA of the CDR3 is TGTGCCAGCCTAAGGGGGCGCAATTCACCCCTCCACTTT.

The chain links TRBV28 to TRBJ2-3; no definite D call. The CDR3 is made up of 12 amino acids. Trimming stripped 2 bases from V and 9 bases from J, with 9 bases between. The germline gives CDR1 MDHEN, CDR2 SYDVKM. The chain's CDR3 is CASSLAVSTQYF. The DNA for the CDR3 is TGTGCCAGCAGTTTAGCCGTTTCAACGCAGTATTTT.